These T cell receptor beta chains were read from a single sample in a study of blood T cell repertoires in COVID-19. Profiling relied on immunoSEQ multiplex PCR, and the TCRdb table lists in-frame clones only, not all of them. The table has hundreds of thousands of clones, 80% to 90% seen once; the top ten hold around 2%. The material sequenced was PBMCs or T cells enriched from blood (not recorded which). Receptors were obtained from a woman between 18 and 29 years old who had recovered from COVID-19. Each CDR3 is given with its conserved first and last residue. A D gene is named only where the DNA matches it firmly. Where a row states a size, it is once, few, many or the class of an expanded clone; other rows omit it.

d_gene,v_gene,j_gene,abundance,CDR3nt,CDR3aa
TRBD1,TRBV14,TRBJ1-6,few,TGTGCCAGCAGCCAAGGAGCCAGGGGGCCTTCCAATTCACCCCTCCACTTT,CASSQGARGPSNSPLHF
TRBD1,TRBV10-2,TRBJ2-7,NA,TGCGCCAGCAGTGAGTGGGGACAGGGCAACTCCTACGAGCAGTACTTC,CASSEWGQGNSYEQYF
TRBD1,TRBV18,TRBJ2-3,NA,TGTGCCAGCTCACGGACAGGACGCACAGATACGCAGTATTTT,CASSRTGRTDTQYF
TRBD1,TRBV27,TRBJ1-5,once,TGTGCCAGCAGTAAAGGGGACAGGGGGCTTTCCCATCAGCCCCAGCATTTT,CASSKGDRGLSHQPQHF
NA,TRBV19,TRBJ1-2,NA,TGTGCCAGTACCGATTCGGGGGTTCCTGCTGGCTACACCTTC,CASTDSGVPAGYTF
NA,TRBV12-3/TRBV12-4,TRBJ1-5,NA,TGTGCCAGCAGTTTAGTACGGAATCAGCCCCAGCATTTT,CASSLVRNQPQHF
TRBD1,TRBV4-1,TRBJ1-5,NA,TGCGCCAGCAGCCAACTTCCGGGACAGGGGGCAAAAGGTTCAAATCAGCCCCAGCATTTT,CASSQLPGQGAKGSNQPQHF
NA,TRBV6-1,TRBJ1-2,few,TGTGCCAGCAGTGGGTTCTTGAGACCGACTGGGTATGGCTACACCTTC,CASSGFLRPTGYGYTF
NA,TRBV5-1,TRBJ2-7,NA,TGCGCCAGCAGCCCGGAGAGCTACGAGCAGTACTTC,CASSPESYEQYF
NA,TRBV12-3/TRBV12-4,TRBJ2-2,few,TGTGCCAGCAGTTCCAGCACCGGGGAGCTGTTTTTT,CASSSSTGELFF
NA,TRBV27,TRBJ1-6,NA,TGTGCCAGCAGCCCCGGGAGCTACAACTATAATTCACCCCTCCACTTT,CASSPGSYNYNSPLHF
TRBD2,TRBV19,TRBJ2-5,once,TGTGCCAGTAGTATTCCTAGCGGGGGGGCCGCTGAGACCCAGTACTTC,CASSIPSGGAAETQYF
NA,TRBV5-1,TRBJ2-3,NA,TGCGCCAGCAGCTTGGCTAAGACGGGGGAAGGTAGCACAGATACGCAGTATTTT,CASSLAKTGEGSTDTQYF
TRBD2,TRBV19,TRBJ2-7,NA,TGTGCCAGTAGTCCGTCAAGGCGGGGGGCATACGAGCAGTACTTC,CASSPSRRGAYEQYF
NA,TRBV11-2,TRBJ2-1,NA,TGTGCCAGCACCCAAATCGGGGACTCAGGTGGGGTGGGGCAGTTCTTC,CASTQIGDSGGVGQFF
NA,TRBV2,TRBJ1-4,few,TGTGCCAGCAGTAGACAGTCGTCTGGGGAAAAACTGTTTTTT,CASSRQSSGEKLFF
TRBD1,TRBV6-1,TRBJ2-3,NA,TGTGCCAGCAGTGCCCGGACAGGGGGCGTTTTAGATACGCAGTATTTT,CASSARTGGVLDTQYF
TRBD1,TRBV19,TRBJ1-6,NA,TGTGCCAGTAGTTCGGACAGGAGCTCCTATAATTCACCCCTCCACTTT,CASSSDRSSYNSPLHF
NA,TRBV15,TRBJ1-1,NA,TGTGCCACCAGCAGAGGTCAGGGTAGTGGATTCCTTGAAGCTTTCTTT,CATSRGQGSGFLEAFF
NA,TRBV5-5,TRBJ2-1,NA,TGTGCCAGCAGCTTGGGGACACAGTACAATGAGCAGTTCTTC,CASSLGTQYNEQFF
TRBD1,TRBV19,TRBJ1-1,NA,TGTGCCAGTAGGAAGGGACAGGGACGGGCTGAAGCTTTCTTT,CASRKGQGRAEAFF
NA,TRBV5-1,TRBJ2-7,NA,TGCGCCAGCAGCTTGGACCTATACGAGCAGTACTTC,CASSLDLYEQYF
TRBD2,TRBV9,TRBJ2-1,NA,TGTGCCAGCAGCGTAGAAGGTAGCGGGGGGTCCCCAACCTACAATGAGCAGTTCTTC,CASSVEGSGGSPTYNEQFF
NA,TRBV2,TRBJ1-2,NA,TGTGCCAGCAGGTCGCCAGGGCCGAGCACCTTC,CASRSPGPSTF
NA,TRBV6-5,TRBJ1-1,NA,TGTGCCAGCAGTATTACAAGGGGGGGCGGCACTGAAGCTTTCTTT,CASSITRGGGTEAFF
NA,TRBV18,TRBJ1-6,NA,TGTGCCAGCTCACCAGCACGCAGGACAGTCAATTCACCCCTCCACTTT,CASSPARRTVNSPLHF
TRBD1,TRBV4-2,TRBJ1-6,NA,TGTGCCAGCAGCCAAGAAAGGGAGACAGGGATAAATTCACCCCTCCACTTT,CASSQERETGINSPLHF
NA,TRBV7-9,TRBJ2-7,once,TGTGCCAGCAGCTTAGGAGGGGACAACGAGCAGTACTTC,CASSLGGDNEQYF
NA,TRBV11-2,TRBJ2-3,once,TGTGCCAGCACCCCAGACTGGGGAGCGGATATATCCACAGATACGCAGTATTTT,CASTPDWGADISTDTQYF
NA,TRBV14,TRBJ1-4,once,TGTGCCAGCAGCCCTTACAGGGCAACTAATGAAAAACTGTTTTTT,CASSPYRATNEKLFF
NA,TRBV9,TRBJ2-5,NA,TGTGCCAGCAGCGTAGATGGGGGGGCCCAAGAGACCCAGTACTTC,CASSVDGGAQETQYF